The rows below give T cell receptor beta chains drawn from one sample of a study of blood T cell repertoires in COVID-19. Using immunoSEQ multiplex PCR, the repertoire was profiled, and TCRdb retains in-frame clones only, with some absent. The repertoire holds under 150,000 clones, approximately 87% seen once, with 0.95% to 1.5% in the top ten. Sequencing was performed on PBMCs or T cells enriched from blood (not recorded which). These receptor sequences come from a woman in her 30s with acute COVID-19. Both conserved end residues are trimmed from each CDR3. A D gene is named only where the DNA matches it firmly.

v_call d_call cdr3_aa
TRBV7-2 - ASSLLVSTDTQY
TRBV4-3 TRBD1 ASSITGAANTEAF
TRBV28 - ASSPMGASDTQY
TRBV27 TRBD1 ATADRAMNTEAF
TRBV16 - ASSQSTGGNTIY
TRBV14 - ASSQGLGGASGANVLT
TRBV19 TRBD1 ASSTPGQGNYGYT
TRBV6-5 - ASSTRGAGTDTQY
TRBV30 TRBD1 AWSEGQATNEKLF
TRBV7-9 - ASISAGKEAF
TRBV7-3 TRBD2 ASSLMSGRNTGELF
TRBV27 TRBD2 ASSLFPLAGSTDTQY
TRBV6-5 TRBD2 ASSWARAGGRKTQY
TRBV9 TRBD2 ASSVGLAETQETQY
TRBV27 - ASSLGGSHTDTQY
TRBV28 - ASSLGLSSYEQY
TRBV29-1 TRBD2 SVPNAGTSGRGEQF
TRBV28 TRBD1 ASSSHGTGGNEQF
TRBV5-6 TRBD1 ASSTDRGATYNEQF
TRBV5-1 - ASSIQGYEAF
TRBV15 - ATSSSTEGIFNEQF
TRBV15 - ATSSGTNYGYT
TRBV28 TRBD2 ASSSLSGGLDNEQF
TRBV28 - ASLPDEQY
TRBV5-4 TRBD2 ASSLAGATDTQY
TRBV9 TRBD1 ASSPTGAQETQY
TRBV4-2 TRBD2 ASSHTTSGWSYEQY
TRBV13 TRBD1 ASSRQGGSSNQPQH
TRBV4-1 TRBD2 ASSQSPSGSRNEQF
TRBV4-3 - ASSQDGGPYEQY
TRBV2 - ASSRDSRDQPQH
TRBV3-1/TRBV3-2 - ASSQDDTFGEQY
TRBV7-3 - ASSLAGADTQY
TRBV30 TRBD1 AWESGTGPYNEQF
TRBV6-5 - ASEGDYGYT
TRBV28 - ASSLNSDSYEQY
TRBV5-4 TRBD2 ASSVGLAGGRTGELF
TRBV7-9 - ASDPVPSPYEQY
TRBV27 TRBD1 ATSRTGAIEQY